Listed below are T cell receptor beta chains from one sample, sequenced in a study of OX40 agonist ivuxolimab in advanced cancers. Sequenced by immunoSEQ multiplex PCR; TCRdb stores in-frame clones only, minus some. The data contain approximately 66,000 clones, approximately 86% of them singletons. The sample in question was CD4+ or CD8+ T cells sorted from blood, obtained in a trial of the OX40 agonist ivuxolimab. These receptors all come from an adult with an advanced solid tumor such as melanoma, head and neck, liver or kidney cancer. Each CDR3 is given with its conserved first and last residue. Each record gives: clone size, J gene, CDR3 length, D gene, V gene, CDR3 DNA, CDR3 protein. The D gene is left open where the match is weak. Only part of the rows carry a size: once, few, many, or a class if the clone is expanded.

.,TRBJ1-2,13,.,TRBV4-3,TGCGCCAGCAGCCAAGAGGGACAAACCGTTCCCACCTTC,CASSQEGQTVPTF
.,TRBJ1-2,13,.,TRBV7-2,TGTGCCAGCAGCCCGACCGCTAACTATGGCTACACCTTC,CASSPTANYGYTF
once,TRBJ1-2,15,.,TRBV29-1,TGCAGCGTTGAAGATCAGGGGACGGCTAACTATGGCTACACCTTC,CSVEDQGTANYGYTF
.,TRBJ1-1,14,.,TRBV5-6,TGTGCCAGCAGCCTGAGGGGGTATCGCGCTGAAGCTTTCTTT,CASSLRGYRAEAFF
.,TRBJ2-7,16,TRBD2,TRBV2,TGTGCCAGCAGTGTAGGGCTAGCGGGAGGATCAGGCCGGGATTACTTC,CASSVGLAGGSGRDYF
.,TRBJ2-7,14,.,TRBV27,TGTGCCAGCAGTTTAGCCAGGGGGGCCTACGAGCAGTACTTC,CASSLARGAYEQYF
.,TRBJ1-1,15,.,TRBV7-9,TGTGCCAGCAGCTCAAATAAGGCGAGGAACACTGAAGCTTTCTTT,CASSSNKARNTEAFF
.,TRBJ1-3,13,.,TRBV7-8,TGTGCCAGCAGCTTAGCCGGGGGAAACACCATATATTTT,CASSLAGGNTIYF
.,TRBJ2-6,15,.,TRBV7-9,TGTGCCAGCAGCTTACTCGTGTTTGGGGCCAACGTCCTGACTTTC,CASSLLVFGANVLTF
.,TRBJ2-1,15,.,TRBV18,TGTGCCAGCTCACCATTCCAGGGCGGGAACAATGAGCAGTTCTTC,CASSPFQGGNNEQFF
.,TRBJ2-1,17,.,TRBV11-2,TGTGCCAGCAGCTTAAGAGGCTCGGATTACTCCTACAATGAGCAGTTCTTC,CASSLRGSDYSYNEQFF